The 17 T cell receptor beta chains below were found in one sample sequenced in a study of T cell responses to AZD1222 COVID-19 vaccine. Generated by immunoSEQ multiplex PCR, the TCRdb table keeps only in-frame clones and is missing some. The repertoire has 35,000 to 45,000 clones, about three quarters of them found once; the top ten carry about 3.7%. The sample was peripheral blood, taken on day 0 of AZD1222 vaccination. Receptors were obtained from an adult in good health.

The chain employs TRBV19 and TRBJ1-1, with unresolved D. The V gene's germline CDR1 is LNHDA and CDR2 SQIVND (reference sequence). The CDR3 extends over 16 amino acids. V was pared by 3 bases and J by 0 bases, with 14 bases between. The DNA for the CDR3 is TGTGCCAGTAGTATCTTGGGGTCAGAATTGAACACTGAAGCTTTCTTT. The encoded protein is CASSILGSELNTEAFF.

This chain uses TRBV11-1 with TRBJ2-3, with D unresolved. V was clipped by 5 bases and J by 0 bases, with 12 bases between them. The CDR3 runs 15 residues. The germline CDR1 and CDR2 sequences are SGHAT and FQDESV (reference sequence). The CDR3 sequence is CASSMTSQSTDTQYF. The CDR3 DNA reads TGTGCCAGCAGCATGACATCTCAAAGCACAGATACGCAGTATTTT.

Concerning this clone itself: Other DNA variants within this sample encode the same CDR3. The chain combines TRBV6-2 or TRBV6-3 with TRBJ1-2; the D gene is possibly TRBD1 (6 bases). The CDR3 extends over 13 amino acids. Germline V gives CDR1 MNHEY, CDR2 SVGEGT. The V end was cut by 2 bases, the J end by 8 bases, with 12 bases between. CDR3 in DNA: TGTGCCAGCAGTTACAGTGGGGGCGGCGGCTACACCTTC. This gives the protein CASSYSGGGGYTF.

In its sample, this clone was seen once. This sequence joins TRBV2 and TRBJ2-1, with TRBD2 matching over 9 bases. The CDR3 extends over 12 amino acids. Losses at the gene ends were 7 bases for V and 6 bases for J; bases not matched to a gene: 1. Looked up from germline, CDR1 is SNHLY and CDR2 is FYNNEI. The CDR3 sequence is CASKLAGNEQFF. The CDR3 DNA is TGTGCCAGCAAACTAGCGGGCAATGAGCAGTTCTTC.

This clone was found once. The rearrangement joins TRBV18 to TRBJ1-2; TRBD1 agrees at 7 bases. CDR3 length equals 14 residues. V lost 6 bases, J lost 2 bases, and 6 bases stayed unmatched. CDR1 is KGHSH, CDR2 LQKENI, per germline. The DNA for the CDR3 is TGTGCCAGCTCCCCAACAGGGGCGAACTATGGCTACACCTTC. It codes for CASSPTGANYGYTF.

The chain couples TRBV9 to TRBJ1-2; D is unclear. Germline V gene lookup returns CDR1 SGDLS and CDR2 YYNGEE. The CDR3 consists of 13 residues. Trimming took off 2 bases at V and 2 bases at J, with 7 bases between the two ends. The CDR3 sequence: CASSVDQNYGYTF. The CDR3 DNA is TGTGCCAGCAGCGTGGATCAAAACTATGGCTACACCTTC.

The CDR3: CASSAPGTGGEDGYTF. Written as DNA, the CDR3 is TGTGCCAGCAGTGCCCCCGGGACAGGGGGCGAGGATGGCTACACCTTC. The chain carries TRBV25-1 and TRBJ1-2, with TRBD1 matching 12 bases. The CDR3 length is 16 residues. V was clipped by 4 bases and J by 6 bases; unmatched bases: 9. The V gene's germline CDR1 is MGHDK and CDR2 SYGVNS.

The chain carries TRBV11-2 and TRBJ2-4; D may be TRBD2 (6 bases). CDR3 length: 17 residues. The germline CDR1 and CDR2 sequences are SGHAT and FQNNGV. V gave up 2 bases and J gave up 7 bases, with 21 bases separating them. CDR3 sequence: CASSLRGSEGRLNIQYF. Here the CDR3 DNA reads TGTGCCAGCAGCTTAAGGGGCTCCGAGGGGAGGTTGAACATTCAGTACTTC. Together with reference TRBV11-2 and TRBJ2-4, the CDR3 gives the full variable domain: EAGVAQSPRYKIIEKRQSVAFWCNPISGHATLYWYQQILGQGPKLLIQFQNNGVVDDSQLPKDRFSAERLKGVDSTLKIQPAKLEDSAVYLCASSLRGSEGRLNIQYFGAGTRLSVL.

V and J are TRBV28 and TRBJ2-7; TRBD1 might be the D (5 bases). This CDR3 has 14 amino acids. Trimming removed 6 bases at V and 1 base at J, with 13 bases between. Looked up from germline, CDR1 is MDHEN and CDR2 is SYDVKM. The CDR3 nucleotides read TGTGCCAGCAGGACCCCGACAGAGTCCTACGAGCAGTACTTC. Amino acid sequence: CASRTPTESYEQYF.

This rearrangement joins TRBV21-1 to TRBJ1-2. TRBV21-1 is listed as a pseudogene. There are 12 residues in the CDR3. The CDR3 reads CASSTDDYGYTF. CDR3 DNA sequence: TGTGCCAGCAGCACGGACGACTATGGCTACACCTTC.

The chain couples TRBV11-3 to TRBJ2-7; D perhaps matches TRBD1 (5 bases). V lost 2 bases and J 3 bases, leaving 11 bases between the germline ends. Germline lookup yields CDR1 SGHNT and CDR2 YENEEA. The CDR3 sequence is 14 residues long. CDR3 sequence reads: CASSLHAGLYEQYF. For the CDR3, the DNA is TGTGCCAGCAGCTTACATGCAGGGCTCTACGAGCAGTACTTC.

This chain joins TRBV5-8 and TRBJ2-7; tentatively, D is TRBD2 (5 bases). In germline, CDR1 is SGHTS, CDR2 YDEGEE. Trimming left V 0 bases short and J 6 bases short, with 13 bases between. The CDR3 length is 14 residues. The CDR3 loop reads CASSLGGHGGEQYF. The CDR3 nucleotides read TGTGCCAGCAGCTTGGGTGGTCACGGAGGCGAGCAGTACTTC.

The gene calls are TRBV3-1 (or the pseudogene TRBV3-2) and TRBJ2-5, with D unclear. Trimming stripped 3 bases from V and 1 base from J, with 0 bases between. This CDR3 has 11 residues. CDR1 and CDR2 from the germline V gene are LGHDT and YNNKEL (reference sequence). CDR3 sequence: CASSHQETQYF. DNA of the CDR3: TGTGCCAGCAGCCACCAAGAGACCCAGTACTTC.

V is TRBV5-6 and J is TRBJ1-2; weak D call: TRBD1 (6 bases). Germline lookup yields CDR1 SGHDT and CDR2 YYEEEE. Trimming took off 5 bases at V and 5 bases at J, with 16 bases between the two ends. The CDR3 loop spans 14 amino acids. As DNA, the CDR3 is TGTGCCAGCAGTGATACCAGGGGAGGGTATGGCTACACCTTC. Its translation: CASSDTRGGYGYTF.

J is TRBJ1-2 and V is TRBV2, with 8 nucleotides matching TRBD1. Per germline, CDR1 SNHLY and CDR2 FYNNEI. The CDR3 is made up of 14 amino acids. Losses at the gene ends were 4 bases for V and 5 bases for J; bases not matched to a gene: 6. CDR3 in DNA: TGTGCCAGCAGTGGAGGACAGGGCGGTTATGGCTACACCTTC. It encodes CASSGGQGGYGYTF.

The chain uses TRBV5-1 and TRBJ2-3; D is uncertain. The CDR3 covers 12 residues. Germline V lookup: CDR1 SGHRS, CDR2 YFSETQ. V lost 4 bases, J lost 0 bases, and 3 bases lay in between. CDR3 nucleotide sequence: TGCGCCAGCAGCCTTAGCACAGATACGCAGTATTTT. Amino acid sequence: CASSLSTDTQYF.

V is TRBV6-5 and J is TRBJ1-1, with 8 positions matching TRBD1. From germline, CDR1 is MNHEY and CDR2 SVGAGI. The CDR3 runs 14 residues. The junction had 6 bases not matched to a gene; V was cut back by 5 bases and J by 4 bases. CDR3 coding DNA: TGTGCCAGCAGTCCGCTTACAGGGGGCACTGAAGCTTTCTTT. This sequence encodes CASSPLTGGTEAFF.